One and the same sample provided the 17 T cell receptor beta chains below, sequenced in a study of OX40 agonist ivuxolimab in advanced cancers. Method: immunoSEQ multiplex PCR; TCRdb's copy keeps in-frame clones and lacks some. This table holds around 62,000 clones, about 88% found once. Here the sequenced sample was CD4+ or CD8+ T cells sorted from blood, taken in a trial of the OX40 agonist ivuxolimab. The source is an adult with an advanced solid tumor such as melanoma, head and neck, liver or kidney cancer.

The gene calls are TRBV28 and TRBJ2-7, with 13 bases matching TRBD2. Trimming cost V 9 bases and J 4 bases; bases outside gene matches: 9. The germline V gene encodes CDR1 MDHEN and CDR2 SYDVKM. CDR3 length equals 15 residues. The CDR3 region has the DNA TGTGCCAGTTTCACTACGGGACTAGCGGGGTACGAGCAGTACTTC. This sequence encodes CASFTTGLAGYEQYF.

The chain has TRBV5-1 and TRBJ1-2; no definite D call. The length of the CDR3 is 15 residues. Per germline, CDR1 SGHRS and CDR2 YFSETQ. V dropped 0 bases and J dropped 2 bases, with 11 bases sitting between them. The DNA of the CDR3 is TGCGCCAGCAGCTTGGCTGACGCGGGGAACTATGGCTACACCTTC. Its protein product is CASSLADAGNYGYTF.

The V call is TRBV5-1, the J call TRBJ1-1, with TRBD1 as a possible D gene (6 bases). The CDR3 is 17 residues long. The germline CDR1 and CDR2 sequences are SGHRS and YFSETQ. Trimming left V 0 bases short and J 0 bases short, with 15 bases between. The CDR3 is CASSLAQGGGMNTEAFF. The DNA for the CDR3 is TGCGCCAGCAGCTTGGCCCAAGGGGGAGGGATGAACACTGAAGCTTTCTTT.

The gene calls are TRBV6-6 and TRBJ2-1; 10 bases fit TRBD2. Trimming at V came to 6 bases and at J to 2 bases, leaving 7 bases not matched to a gene. CDR1 is MNHNY, CDR2 SVGAGI, per germline (reference sequence). This CDR3 comprises 16 residues. The CDR3 region has the DNA TGTGCCAGCAGCCTCGGACTAGCGGTTACCTACAATGAGCAGTTCTTC. Encoded protein: CASSLGLAVTYNEQFF.

This sequence joins TRBV7-9 and TRBJ2-2; D tentatively reads TRBD1 or TRBD2 (6 bases each). V lost 5 bases to trimming and J lost 3 bases, with 13 bases between them. This CDR3 is 15 amino acids long. Germline CDR1 and CDR2: SEHNR and FQNEAQ (reference sequence). CDR3 nucleotides: TGTGCCAGCAGCCCCGGAGGGGGTGACACCGGGGAGCTGTTTTTT. It translates to CASSPGGGDTGELFF.

The chain has TRBV10-1 and TRBJ2-5; D gene unclear. The germline CDR1 and CDR2 sequences are WNHNN and SYGVQD (reference sequence). There are 12 residues in the CDR3. Trimming took off 3 bases at V and 1 base at J, with 3 bases between the two ends. The CDR3 region has the DNA TGCGCCAGCAGTGAAGGCCAAGAGACCCAGTACTTC. This sequence encodes CASSEGQETQYF.

The chain links TRBV6-4 to TRBJ2-7, with TRBD2 matching over 10 bases. V gave up 2 bases and J gave up 2 bases; unmatched junction bases: 3. Per germline, CDR1 MRHNA and CDR2 SNTAGT. This CDR3 region has 15 residues. The CDR3 DNA sequence: TGTGCCAGCAGTGACGGGCTAGCGGGGGCCTACGAGCAGTACTTC. Translated: CASSDGLAGAYEQYF.

DNA of the CDR3: TGCGCCAGCAGCTTACCCTCGCGAGAGACCCAGTACTTC. Amino acid sequence: CASSLPSRETQYF. The rearrangement joins TRBV5-1 to TRBJ2-5; D unresolved. Trimming removed 2 bases from V and 4 bases from J, with 9 bases in between. Germline-derived CDR1 and CDR2 are SGHRS and YFSETQ. This CDR3 region has 13 residues.

The CDR3 here is CASSAFEAANYGYTF. CDR3 nucleotides: TGTGCCAGCAGCGCTTTTGAAGCAGCTAACTATGGCTACACCTTC. The chain is built from TRBV5-8 and TRBJ1-2, with unresolved D. The CDR3 length is 15 residues. Trimming removed 4 bases at V and 0 bases at J, with 13 bases between. Germline loops: CDR1 SGHTS, CDR2 YDEGEE.

CDR3 amino acids: CASSRAGGPYNEQFF. For the CDR3, the DNA is TGTGCCAGCAGCCGAGCGGGGGGCCCCTACAATGAGCAGTTCTTC. V is TRBV28 and J is TRBJ2-1; TRBD2 agrees at 9 bases. The V gene's germline CDR1 is MDHEN and CDR2 SYDVKM. J gave up 2 bases and V 6 bases, and 5 bases lay outside the gene matches. The CDR3 runs to 15 residues. Combining the CDR3 with reference TRBV28 and TRBJ2-1 gives the whole variable domain DVKVTQSSRYLVKRTGEKVFLECVQDMDHENMFWYRQDPGLGLRLIYFSYDVKMKEKGDIPEGYSVSREKKERFSLILESASTNQTSMYLCASSRAGGPYNEQFFGPGTRLTVL.

CDR3 in amino acids: CASSIGRDSNQPQHF. CDR3 in DNA: TGTGCCAGTAGTATAGGGCGGGACAGCAATCAGCCCCAGCATTTT. This chain uses TRBV19 with TRBJ1-5; D perhaps matches TRBD1 (5 bases). Germline V gene sequence: CDR1 LNHDA, CDR2 SQIVND (reference sequence). The CDR3 covers 15 residues. The ends were cut back, 1 base at V and 1 base at J, with 8 bases in the middle. Combining the CDR3 with reference TRBV19 and TRBJ1-5 gives the whole variable domain DGGITQSPKYLFRKEGQNVTLSCEQNLNHDAMYWYRQDPGQGLRLIYYSQIVNDFQKGDIAEGYSVSREKKESFPLTVTSAQKNPTAFYLCASSIGRDSNQPQHFGDGTRLSIL.

The gene calls are TRBV2 and TRBJ2-3; TRBD1 matches 7 bases. Germline V CDR1 and CDR2: SNHLY, FYNNEI. The V and J ends lost 7 bases and 6 bases, in that order; junction bases with no gene match: 7. CDR3 length: 13 residues. The CDR3 DNA reads as TGTGCCAGCAATAACAGGGGTTCCGATACGCAGTATTTT. It codes for CASNNRGSDTQYF.

CDR3 residues: CASSAGWTGEGTEAFF. CDR3 bases: TGTGCCAGCAGCGCCGGATGGACAGGGGAAGGTACTGAAGCTTTCTTT. V and J are TRBV9 and TRBJ1-1; 9 bases align to TRBD1. Trimming took 3 bases from V and 5 from J; bases not matched to a gene: 11. CDR3 length: 16 residues. Germline V gene sequence: CDR1 SGDLS, CDR2 YYNGEE.

The chain joins TRBV5-1 to TRBJ1-3, with 10 nucleotides matching TRBD1. The CDR3 length is 15 residues. V was pared by 3 bases and J by 2 bases, with 2 bases of the junction left unmatched. Germline V gene data show CDR1 as SGHRS and CDR2 as YFSETQ. The CDR3, as DNA: TGCGCCAGCAGCTCCGGGACAGGGGCTGGAAACACCATATATTTT. It encodes CASSSGTGAGNTIYF.

By sample fraction, this clone is medium-sized. This chain uses TRBV7-9 with TRBJ1-1, with D unclear. Germline CDR1 is SEHNR and CDR2 is FQNEAQ (reference sequence). The CDR3 runs to 13 residues. Between the trimmed V and J ends, which lost 5 bases and 6 bases, there was a span of 13 bases. CDR3 sequence reads: CASSIGNTPEAFF. The DNA for the CDR3 is TGTGCCAGCAGCATAGGGAACACCCCTGAAGCTTTCTTT.

Remarks on this clone: A read error may produce the germline difference seen at one junction end. The chain links TRBV6-5 to TRBJ2-1; TRBD2 agrees at 10 bases. Germline V gene sequence: CDR1 MNHEY, CDR2 SVGAGI. This CDR3 region has 15 residues. Here the CDR3 DNA reads TGTGCCAACAGTCCAACTAGCGGGGTCCACAATGAGCAGTTCTTC. Amino acids: CANSPTSGVHNEQFF.

The rearrangement joins TRBV2 to TRBJ1-5, with TRBD1 as a possible D gene (6 bases). The CDR3 spans 16 residues. The ends were cut back, 7 bases at V and 2 bases at J, with 18 bases in the middle. Germline values: CDR1 SNHLY, CDR2 FYNNEI. Written as DNA, the CDR3 is TGTGCCAGCACTTTCGAACAGGGAGGAGGCAATCAGCCCCAGCATTTT. Protein sequence: CASTFEQGGGNQPQHF.